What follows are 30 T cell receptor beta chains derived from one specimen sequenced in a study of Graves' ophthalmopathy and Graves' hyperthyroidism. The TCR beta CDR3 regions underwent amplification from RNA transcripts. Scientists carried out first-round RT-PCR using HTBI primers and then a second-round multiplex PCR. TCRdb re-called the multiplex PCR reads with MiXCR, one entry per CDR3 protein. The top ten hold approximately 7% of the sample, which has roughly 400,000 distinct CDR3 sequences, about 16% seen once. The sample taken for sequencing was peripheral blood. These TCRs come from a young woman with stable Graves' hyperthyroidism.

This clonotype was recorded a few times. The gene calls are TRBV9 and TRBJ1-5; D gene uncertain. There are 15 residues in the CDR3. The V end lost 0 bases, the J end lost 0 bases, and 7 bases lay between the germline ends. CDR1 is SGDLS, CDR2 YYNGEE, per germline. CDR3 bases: TGTGCCAGCAGCGTAGCCGGACTTAGCAATCAGCCCCAGCATTTT. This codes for CASSVAGLSNQPQHF.

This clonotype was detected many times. The CDR3 DNA sequence: TGTGCCAGCAGCCGCGGGGGGGCGGAGACCCAGTACTTC. As protein: CASSRGGAETQYF. J is TRBJ2-5 and V is TRBV7-8, with 9 bases fitting TRBD2. V shed 5 bases and J 5 bases; nucleotides not matched to a gene: 3. Germline CDR1 and CDR2: SGHVS and FQNEAQ. The CDR3 has 13 amino acids. Filled out from reference TRBV7-8 and TRBJ2-5, the complete variable domain reads GAGVSQSPRYKVAKRGQDVALRCDPISGHVSLFWYQQALGQGPEFLTYFQNEAQLDKSGLPSDRFFAERPEGSVSTLKIQRTQQEDSAVYLCASSRGGAETQYFGPGTRLLVL.

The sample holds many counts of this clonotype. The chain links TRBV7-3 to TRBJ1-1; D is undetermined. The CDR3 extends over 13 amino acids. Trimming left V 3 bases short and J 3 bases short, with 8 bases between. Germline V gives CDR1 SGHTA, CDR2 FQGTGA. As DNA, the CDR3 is TGTGCCAGCAGCTTCTCCGATCACACTGAAGCTTTCTTT. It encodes CASSFSDHTEAFF. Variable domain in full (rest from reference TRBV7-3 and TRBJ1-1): GAGVSQTPSNKVTEKGKYVELRCDPISGHTALYWYRQSLGQGPEFLIYFQGTGAADDSGLPNDRFFAVRPEGSVSTLKIQRTERGDSAVYLCASSFSDHTEAFFGQGTRLTVV.

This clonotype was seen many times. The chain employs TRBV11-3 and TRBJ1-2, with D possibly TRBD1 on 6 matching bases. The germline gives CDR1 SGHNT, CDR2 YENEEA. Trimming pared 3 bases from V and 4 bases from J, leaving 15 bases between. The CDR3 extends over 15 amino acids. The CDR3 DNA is TGTGCCAGCAGCTTGGACAGTACAAATTCCTATGGCTACACCTTC. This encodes CASSLDSTNSYGYTF.

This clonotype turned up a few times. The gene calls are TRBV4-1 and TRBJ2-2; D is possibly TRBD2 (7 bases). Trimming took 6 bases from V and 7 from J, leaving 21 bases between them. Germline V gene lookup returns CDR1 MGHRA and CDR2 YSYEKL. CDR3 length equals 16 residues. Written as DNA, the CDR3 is TGCGCCAGCAGTTACCCGGGGGCGCGGGGGCACGGGGAGCTGTTTTTT. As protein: CASSYPGARGHGELFF.

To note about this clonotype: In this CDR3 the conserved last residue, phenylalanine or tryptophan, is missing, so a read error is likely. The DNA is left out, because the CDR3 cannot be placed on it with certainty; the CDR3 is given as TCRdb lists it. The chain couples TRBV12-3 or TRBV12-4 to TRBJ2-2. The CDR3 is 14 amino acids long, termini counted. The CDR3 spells CASSFGRNTGELCL.

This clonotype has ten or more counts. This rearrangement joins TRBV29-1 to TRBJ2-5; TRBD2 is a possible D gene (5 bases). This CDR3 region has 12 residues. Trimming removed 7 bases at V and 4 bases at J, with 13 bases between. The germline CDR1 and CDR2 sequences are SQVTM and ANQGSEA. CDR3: CSGGDGGETQYF. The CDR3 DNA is TGCAGCGGCGGCGACGGAGGAGAGACCCAGTACTTC.

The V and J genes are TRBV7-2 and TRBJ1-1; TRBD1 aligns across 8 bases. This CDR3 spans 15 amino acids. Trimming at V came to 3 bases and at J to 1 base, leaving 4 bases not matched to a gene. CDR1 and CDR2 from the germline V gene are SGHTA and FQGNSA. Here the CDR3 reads CASSLEGQGNTEAFF. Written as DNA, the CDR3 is TGTGCCAGCAGCTTGGAAGGACAGGGGAACACTGAAGCTTTCTTT. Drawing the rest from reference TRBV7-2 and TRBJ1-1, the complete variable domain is GAGVSQSPSNKVTEKGKDVELRCDPISGHTALYWYRQSLGQGLEFLIYFQGNSAPDKSGLPSDRFSAERTGGSVSTLTIQRTQQEDSAVYLCASSLEGQGNTEAFFGQGTRLTVV.

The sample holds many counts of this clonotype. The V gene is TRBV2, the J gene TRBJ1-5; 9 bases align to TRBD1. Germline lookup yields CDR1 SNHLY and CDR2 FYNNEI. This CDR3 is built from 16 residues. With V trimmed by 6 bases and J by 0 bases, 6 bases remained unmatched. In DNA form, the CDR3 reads TGTGCCAGCAGAAGGGGGACAGGGAATAGCAATCAGCCCCAGCATTTT. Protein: CASRRGTGNSNQPQHF.

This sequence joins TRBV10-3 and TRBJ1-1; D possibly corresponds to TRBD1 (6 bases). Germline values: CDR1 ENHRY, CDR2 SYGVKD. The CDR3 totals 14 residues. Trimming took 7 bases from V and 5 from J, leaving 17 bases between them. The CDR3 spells CAITEGGGETEAFF. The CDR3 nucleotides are TGTGCCATCACCGAGGGAGGGGGGGAGACTGAAGCTTTCTTT.

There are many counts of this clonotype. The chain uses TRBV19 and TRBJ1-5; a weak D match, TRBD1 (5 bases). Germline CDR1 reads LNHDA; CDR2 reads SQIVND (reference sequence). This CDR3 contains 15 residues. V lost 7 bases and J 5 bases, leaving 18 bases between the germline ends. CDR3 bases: TGTGCCAGTAACTCTGGGCAGGGTTTAGATCAGCCCCAGCATTTT. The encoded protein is CASNSGQGLDQPQHF.

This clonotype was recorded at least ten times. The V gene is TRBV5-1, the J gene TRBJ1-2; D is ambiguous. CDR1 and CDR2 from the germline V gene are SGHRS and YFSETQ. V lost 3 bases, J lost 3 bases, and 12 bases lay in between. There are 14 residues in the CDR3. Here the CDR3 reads CASSYAGDDYGYTF. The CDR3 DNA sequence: TGCGCCAGCAGCTATGCAGGTGACGACTATGGCTACACCTTC.

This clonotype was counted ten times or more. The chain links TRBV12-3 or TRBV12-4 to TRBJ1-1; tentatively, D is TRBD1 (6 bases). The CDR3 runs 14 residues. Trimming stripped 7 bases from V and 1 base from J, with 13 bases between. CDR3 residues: CASKRTDPNTEAFF. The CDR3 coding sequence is TGTGCCAGCAAACGGACAGACCCGAACACTGAAGCTTTCTTT.

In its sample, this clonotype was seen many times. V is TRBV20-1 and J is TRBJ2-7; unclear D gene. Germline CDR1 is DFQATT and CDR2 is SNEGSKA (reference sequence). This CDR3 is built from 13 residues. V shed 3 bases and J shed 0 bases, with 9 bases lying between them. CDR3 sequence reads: CSARRLSSYEQYF. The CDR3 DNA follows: TGCAGTGCTAGGCGACTGTCCTCCTACGAGCAGTACTTC.

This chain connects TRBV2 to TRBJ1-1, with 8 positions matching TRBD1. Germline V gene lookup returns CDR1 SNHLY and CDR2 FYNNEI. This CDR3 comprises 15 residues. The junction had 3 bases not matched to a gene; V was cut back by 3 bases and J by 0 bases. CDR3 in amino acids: CASSERTGMNTEAFF. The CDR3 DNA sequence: TGTGCCAGCAGTGAGAGGACAGGGATGAACACTGAAGCTTTCTTT.

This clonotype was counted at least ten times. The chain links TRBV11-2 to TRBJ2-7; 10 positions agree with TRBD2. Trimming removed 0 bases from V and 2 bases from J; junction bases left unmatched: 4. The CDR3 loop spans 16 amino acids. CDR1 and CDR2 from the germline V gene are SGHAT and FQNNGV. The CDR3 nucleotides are TGTGCCAGCAGCTTAGAGGGTACTAGCGGGACCTACGAGCAGTACTTC. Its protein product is CASSLEGTSGTYEQYF.

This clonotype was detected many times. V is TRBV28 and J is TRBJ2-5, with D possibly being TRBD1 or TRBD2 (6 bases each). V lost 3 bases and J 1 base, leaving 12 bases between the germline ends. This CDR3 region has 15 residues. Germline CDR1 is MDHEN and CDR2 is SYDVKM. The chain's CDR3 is CASSFGGHSQETQYF. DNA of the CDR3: TGTGCCAGCAGTTTCGGGGGCCACTCCCAAGAGACCCAGTACTTC.

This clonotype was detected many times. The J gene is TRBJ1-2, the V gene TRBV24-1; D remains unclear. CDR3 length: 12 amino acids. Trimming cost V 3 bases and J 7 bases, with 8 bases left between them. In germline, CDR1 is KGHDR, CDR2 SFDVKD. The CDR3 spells CATSDQGPGYTF. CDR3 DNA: TGTGCCACCAGTGATCAAGGGCCTGGCTACACCTTC.

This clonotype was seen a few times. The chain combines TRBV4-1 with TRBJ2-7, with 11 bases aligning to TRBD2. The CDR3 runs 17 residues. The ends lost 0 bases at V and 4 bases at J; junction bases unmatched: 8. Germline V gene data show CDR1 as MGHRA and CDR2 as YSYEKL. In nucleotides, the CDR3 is TGCGCCAGCAGCCAAGATGCTGAGACTAGCGGGGTTTACGAGCAGTACTTC. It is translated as CASSQDAETSGVYEQYF.

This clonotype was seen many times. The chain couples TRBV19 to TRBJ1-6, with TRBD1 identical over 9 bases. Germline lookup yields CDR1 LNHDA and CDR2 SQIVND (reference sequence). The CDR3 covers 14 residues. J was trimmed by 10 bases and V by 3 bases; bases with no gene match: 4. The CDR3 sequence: CASSMDRGGSPLHF. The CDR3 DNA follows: TGTGCCAGTAGTATGGACAGGGGAGGATCACCCCTCCACTTT.

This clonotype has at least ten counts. For the CDR3, the DNA is TGCAGCGCCCTACAGGAGTTAGGCTCACCCCTCCACTTT. It is translated as CSALQELGSPLHF. The chain combines TRBV29-1 with TRBJ1-6; a weak D match, TRBD1 (5 bases). The germline CDR1 and CDR2 sequences are SQVTM and ANQGSEA. Trimming shortened V by 7 bases and J by 10 bases, and 17 bases separated the two germline ends. This CDR3 spans 13 amino acids.

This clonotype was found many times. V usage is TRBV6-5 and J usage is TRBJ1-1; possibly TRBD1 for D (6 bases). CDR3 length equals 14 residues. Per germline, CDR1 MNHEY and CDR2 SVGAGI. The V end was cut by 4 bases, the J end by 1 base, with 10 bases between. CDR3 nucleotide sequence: TGTGCCAGCAGTTCGTGGACAGCGAACACTGAAGCTTTCTTT. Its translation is CASSSWTANTEAFF.

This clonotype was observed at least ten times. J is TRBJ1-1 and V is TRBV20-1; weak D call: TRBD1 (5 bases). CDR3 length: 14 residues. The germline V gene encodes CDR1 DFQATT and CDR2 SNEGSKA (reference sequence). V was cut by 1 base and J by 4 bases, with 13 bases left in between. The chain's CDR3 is CSARVGAARTEAFF. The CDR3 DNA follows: TGCAGTGCTAGAGTAGGGGCAGCTCGCACTGAAGCTTTCTTT.

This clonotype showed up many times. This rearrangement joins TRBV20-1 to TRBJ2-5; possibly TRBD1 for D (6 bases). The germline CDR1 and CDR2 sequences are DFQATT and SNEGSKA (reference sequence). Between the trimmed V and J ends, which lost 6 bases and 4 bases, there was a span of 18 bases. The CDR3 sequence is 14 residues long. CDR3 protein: CSAATGNSRETQYF. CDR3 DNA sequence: TGCAGTGCCGCCACAGGGAATAGTCGAGAGACCCAGTACTTC.

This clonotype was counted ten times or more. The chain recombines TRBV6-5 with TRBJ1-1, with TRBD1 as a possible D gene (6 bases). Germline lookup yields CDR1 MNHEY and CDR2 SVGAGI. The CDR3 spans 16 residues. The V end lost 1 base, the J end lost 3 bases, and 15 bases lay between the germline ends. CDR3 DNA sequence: TGTGCCAGCAGTTACTTGGGGACAAGGATAGACACTGAAGCTTTCTTT. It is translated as CASSYLGTRIDTEAFF.

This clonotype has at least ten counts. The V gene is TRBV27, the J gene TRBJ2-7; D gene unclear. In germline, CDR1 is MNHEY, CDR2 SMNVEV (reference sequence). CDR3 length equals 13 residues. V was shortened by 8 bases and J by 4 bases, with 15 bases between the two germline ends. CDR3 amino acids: CASRGSAGYEQYF. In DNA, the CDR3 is TGTGCCAGCCGCGGTTCGGCAGGTTACGAGCAGTACTTC.

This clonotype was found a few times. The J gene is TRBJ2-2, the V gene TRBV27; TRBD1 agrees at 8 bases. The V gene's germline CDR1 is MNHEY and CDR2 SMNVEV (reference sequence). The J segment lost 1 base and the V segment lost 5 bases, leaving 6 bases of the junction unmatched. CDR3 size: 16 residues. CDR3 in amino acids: CASSLPDRENTGELFF. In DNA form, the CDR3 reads TGTGCCAGCAGTCTCCCGGACAGGGAGAACACCGGGGAGCTGTTTTTT.

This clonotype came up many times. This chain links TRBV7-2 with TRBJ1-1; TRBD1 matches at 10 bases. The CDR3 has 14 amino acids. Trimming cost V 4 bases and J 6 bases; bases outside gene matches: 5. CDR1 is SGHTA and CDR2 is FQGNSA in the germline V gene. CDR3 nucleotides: TGTGCCAGCAGCTGGACAGGGGGTAGTCCTGAAGCTTTCTTT. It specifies CASSWTGGSPEAFF.

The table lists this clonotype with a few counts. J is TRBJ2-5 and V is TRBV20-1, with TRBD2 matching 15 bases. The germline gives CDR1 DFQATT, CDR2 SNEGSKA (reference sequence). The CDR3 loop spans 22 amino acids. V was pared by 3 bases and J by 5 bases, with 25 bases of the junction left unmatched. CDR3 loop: CSASLLFGNPGLAGGAGETQYF. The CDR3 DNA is TGCAGTGCTAGTTTACTTTTCGGGAATCCGGGACTAGCGGGGGGCGCGGGGGAGACCCAGTACTTC.

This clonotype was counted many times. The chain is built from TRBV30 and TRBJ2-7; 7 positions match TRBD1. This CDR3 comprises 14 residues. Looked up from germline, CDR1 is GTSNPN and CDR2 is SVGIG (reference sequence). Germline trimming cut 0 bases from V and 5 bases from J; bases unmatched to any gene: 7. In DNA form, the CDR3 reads TGTGCCTGGAGTGTATGGCAGGGGGATAACGAGCAGTACTTC. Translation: CAWSVWQGDNEQYF.